These T cell receptor beta chains were read from a single sample in a study of T cells in Graves' hyperthyroidism and ophthalmopathy. TCRdb processed the multiplex PCR reads anew with MiXCR; each CDR3 protein has one entry. In the table there are about 360,000 distinct CDR3 sequences, approximately 20% of which are singletons. The sequenced material came from blood. These receptors all stem from a woman between 18 and 29 years old with Graves' hyperthyroidism. Each CDR3 is given with its conserved first and last residue. A D gene is named only where the DNA matches it firmly. The size of a clone is reported for some rows only, either as once, few or many, or as a class for expanded clones.

TRBD1	TRBV28	TRBJ1-2	NA	CASSSWDRGPDYGYTF	TGTGCCAGCAGTTCCTGGGACAGGGGGCCGGACTATGGCTACACCTTC
NA	TRBV3-1	TRBJ2-7	NA	CASSHGRGEQYF	TGTGCCAGCAGCCATGGAAGGGGCGAGCAGTACTTC
NA	TRBV12-3/TRBV12-4	TRBJ1-5	many	CASSRGAGATSNQPQHF	TGTGCCAGCAGCCGAGGCGCAGGAGCGACTAGCAATCAGCCCCAGCATTTT
NA	TRBV12-3/TRBV12-4	TRBJ1-2	many	CAVRGYGYTF	TGTGCCGTGAGGGGCTATGGCTACACCTTC
TRBD2	TRBV12-3/TRBV12-4	TRBJ2-5	many	CASRSGLAGIETQYF	TGTGCCAGCAGATCGGGACTAGCGGGGATAGAGACCCAGTACTTC
TRBD1	TRBV20-1	TRBJ1-1	many	CSAPDYRGNTEAFF	TGCAGTGCTCCCGATTACAGGGGCAACACTGAAGCTTTCTTT
NA	TRBV13	TRBJ2-5	few	CATSVWGVQETQYF	TGTGCCACCTCGGTGTGGGGGGTCCAAGAGACCCAGTACTTC
NA	TRBV30	TRBJ1-1	many	CAWSVSGIGSTEAFF	TGTGCCTGGAGTGTATCGGGCATAGGATCCACTGAAGCTTTCTTT
TRBD1	TRBV2	TRBJ2-7	many	CASSDGQGSSYEQYF	TGTGCCAGCAGTGATGGACAGGGGTCTTCCTACGAGCAGTACTTC
NA	TRBV7-3	TRBJ2-4	many	CASSLESGGTTGIQYF	TGTGCCAGCAGCTTAGAGAGTGGAGGGACCACCGGAATTCAGTACTTC
NA	TRBV6-4	TRBJ1-2	many	CASSDSPGFGYTF	TGTGCCAGCAGTGACTCTCCGGGGTTTGGCTACACCTTC
NA	TRBV15	TRBJ2-2	many	CATSRDRPSAGELFF	TGTGCCACCAGCAGAGATCGACCGAGCGCCGGGGAGCTGTTTTTT
NA	TRBV6-4	TRBJ1-1	once	CASKQAWATEAFF	TGTGCCAGCAAACAGGCTTGGGCCACTGAAGCTTTCTTT
NA	TRBV18	TRBJ1-1	many	CASSSSYGTEAFF	TGTGCCAGCTCATCCTCGTATGGTACTGAAGCTTTCTTT
NA	TRBV6-1	TRBJ2-2	NA	CASMGQANTGELFF	TGTGCCAGCATGGGGCAGGCGAACACCGGGGAGCTGTTTTTT
TRBD2	TRBV10-3	TRBJ2-5	few	CAISESGTSGETQYF	TGTGCCATCAGTGAGTCGGGGACTAGTGGGGAGACCCAGTACTTC
NA	TRBV12-3/TRBV12-4	TRBJ1-2	NA	CASSFRDRPNYGYTF	TGTGCCAGCAGTTTTAGAGACAGACCTAACTATGGCTACACCTTC
NA	TRBV9	TRBJ1-5	many	CASSPGVGNQPQHF	TGTGCCAGCAGTCCCGGGGTCGGCAATCAGCCCCAGCATTTT
NA	TRBV6-5	TRBJ1-5	many	CASSYSGMVGPQHF	TGTGCCAGCAGTTACTCCGGGATGGTAGGGCCCCAGCATTTT
TRBD1	TRBV6-5	TRBJ2-7	many	CASSWGQVSYEQYF	TGTGCCAGCAGTTGGGGACAGGTGTCCTACGAGCAGTACTTC
NA	TRBV7-2	TRBJ2-7	many	CASATGRTYEQYF	TGTGCCAGCGCCACAGGGAGGACCTACGAGCAGTACTTC
NA	TRBV12-3/TRBV12-4	TRBJ2-5	many	CASRAPGHATQYF	TGTGCCAGCAGGGCTCCGGGACACGCGACCCAGTACTTC
NA	TRBV4-1	TRBJ2-7	few	CASSLSTGQLIYEQYF	TGCGCCAGCAGCCTTTCAACGGGACAACTAATCTACGAGCAGTACTTC
NA	TRBV5-1	TRBJ1-3	NA	CASSLDASSSGNTIYF	TGCGCCAGCAGCTTGGACGCATCGAGCTCTGGAAACACCATATATTTT
NA	TRBV4-1	TRBJ1-1	many	CASSQVISGRKTEAFF	TGCGCCAGCAGCCAAGTAATTTCAGGGCGTAAAACTGAAGCTTTCTTT
NA	TRBV3-1	TRBJ1-5	many	CASSPGTTEAEPQHF	TGTGCCAGCAGCCCCGGAACGACTGAGGCGGAGCCCCAGCATTTT
NA	TRBV29-1	TRBJ1-3	many	CSVGHSGNTIYF	TGCAGCGTTGGACACTCTGGAAACACCATATATTTT
NA	TRBV18	TRBJ1-2	few	CASSPPGPGYTF	TGTGCCAGCTCACCGCCAGGGCCTGGCTACACCTTC
NA	TRBV20-1	TRBJ2-2	NA	CSARVQGGNTGELFF	TGCAGTGCTAGAGTACAGGGAGGGAACACCGGGGAGCTGTTTTTT
TRBD1	TRBV6-2/TRBV6-3	TRBJ2-2	many	CASEGRDRAPGELFF	TGTGCCAGCGAAGGGCGGGACAGGGCCCCCGGGGAGCTGTTTTTT
NA	TRBV12-3/TRBV12-4	TRBJ1-1	NA	CASLRAGGSTEAFF	TGTGCCAGCCTTAGGGCGGGAGGGAGCACTGAAGCTTTCTTT
NA	TRBV29-1	TRBJ2-7	many	CSVAEGGYEQYF	TGCAGCGTTGCTGAGGGCGGCTACGAGCAGTACTTC
TRBD2	TRBV27	TRBJ2-4	NA	CASKLSGGAGIQYF	TGTGCCAGCAAACTTAGCGGGGGGGCCGGCATTCAGTACTTC
TRBD1	TRBV12-3/TRBV12-4	TRBJ1-2	many	CASSLTGPYGYTF	TGTGCCAGCAGTCTGACAGGGCCTTATGGCTACACCTTC
TRBD1	TRBV20-1	TRBJ2-5	NA	CSAPDRGKGQYF	TGCAGTGCTCCCGACAGGGGGAAAGGCCAGTACTTC
TRBD1	TRBV30	TRBJ1-1	many	CAWRRGTAEAFF	TGTGCCTGGAGGCGAGGGACAGCTGAAGCTTTCTTT
TRBD1	TRBV5-1	TRBJ2-7	many	CASSSGTVAYEQYF	TGCGCCAGCAGTTCCGGGACAGTCGCCTACGAGCAGTACTTC
TRBD2	TRBV11-2	TRBJ2-5	few	CASRNLAGGRQETQYF	TGTGCCAGCAGGAACTTAGCGGGGGGGAGGCAAGAGACCCAGTACTTC
NA	TRBV30	TRBJ1-2	many	CAYLPSNYGYTF	TGTGCCTACCTCCCCTCCAACTATGGCTACACCTTC